A single sample gave rise to the 3 T cell receptor beta chains below, sequenced in a study of cytomegalovirus exposure and HLA in healthy donors. PCR amplification relied on 60 Vbeta primers (plus 13 Jbeta primers). Measured with immunoSEQ multiplex PCR; TCRdb has only the in-frame clones, and not every one. Here the sample spans tens of thousands of clones, more than 60% being singletons. Material: PBMCs. These receptors were obtained from a woman in her 40s in good health and CMV-seropositive.

The J gene is TRBJ1-5, the V gene TRBV4-2, with 9 bases aligning to TRBD1. Trimming at V came to 4 bases and at J to 4 bases, leaving 11 bases not matched to a gene. Germline CDR1 and CDR2: LGHNA and YNFKEQ. The CDR3 runs 17 residues. The chain's CDR3 is CASSRGGIGQGNQPQHF. CDR3 nucleotides: TGTGCCAGCAGCCGGGGGGGGATCGGACAGGGGAATCAGCCCCAGCATTTT.

This clone was seen more than once but under ten times. CDR3 sequence reads: CASSQEASGGYNEQFF. The CDR3, as DNA: TGCGCCAGCAGCCAAGAAGCTAGCGGGGGTTACAATGAGCAGTTCTTC. The chain carries TRBV4-3 and TRBJ2-1; TRBD2 aligns across 10 bases. There are 16 residues in the CDR3. J gave up 4 bases and V 0 bases, and 3 bases lay outside the gene matches. Germline lookup yields CDR1 LGHNA and CDR2 YSLEER.

The chain is built from TRBV19 and TRBJ2-4; TRBD1 is a possible D gene (5 bases). The CDR3 runs to 13 residues. The germline CDR1 and CDR2 sequences are LNHDA and SQIVND (reference sequence). Trimming removed 5 bases at V and 3 bases at J, with 8 bases between. The CDR3 loop is CASSVDSKNIQYF. Here the CDR3 DNA reads TGTGCCAGTAGTGTTGACAGCAAAAACATTCAGTACTTC.